The rows below give T cell receptor beta chains drawn from one sample of a study of early T cells in non-severe SARS-CoV-2 infection. Each CDR3 protein is one row after TCRdb ran MiXCR on the 5' RACE reads. The sample shows more than 45,000 distinct CDR3 sequences, 9.5% to 15% of them seen only once. Sequencing input: whole blood. These receptor sequences come from an adult who was a healthcare worker with PCR-confirmed SARS-CoV-2 infection or an uninfected control (not recorded which). Each CDR3 is given with its conserved first and last residue. D genes are given only for firm matches. Expanded clones get a size class; other rows say once, few or many, or leave the size out.

>TRBV7-2|11|TRBJ2-3|few|-
TGTGCCAGCAGCTTAGGACCTAGCTCGTATTTT
CASSLGPSSYF
>TRBV7-9|14|TRBJ2-1|few|-
TGTGCCAGCAGCTTAGGAAGCTCCTACAATGAGCAGTTCTTC
CASSLGSSYNEQFF
>TRBV20-1|15|TRBJ2-7|few|-
TGCAGTGCTTGGGCCCCGGCGACTACGACCTACGAGCAGTACTTC
CSAWAPATTTYEQYF
>TRBV12-3/TRBV12-4|14|TRBJ2-5|many|TRBD1
TGTGCCAGCAGTGCAAGACAGGGCGAGGAGACCCAGTACTTC
CASSARQGEETQYF
>TRBV12-3/TRBV12-4|13|TRBJ2-7|-|-
TGTGCCAGCAGGTATGCGGGGTCCTACGAGCAGTACTTC
CASRYAGSYEQYF
>TRBV20-1|15|TRBJ2-7|many|TRBD1
TGCAGTGCCCTATCGAGACAGGGATCTACCTACGAGCAGTACTTC
CSALSRQGSTYEQYF
>TRBV13|15|TRBJ2-1|many|TRBD2
TGTGCCAGCAGCCAGGGGAGCGGGAGACAGAATGAGCAGTTCTTC
CASSQGSGRQNEQFF
>TRBV28|18|TRBJ2-5|-|TRBD2
TGTGCCAGCAGTTACCCGGGACGGGGAGGGACTAGGAGAGAGACCCAGTACTTC
CASSYPGRGGTRRETQYF
>TRBV28|13|TRBJ2-1|-|-
TGTGCCAGCAGCATCGGCCTGGGGGCAAGGCAGTTCTTC
CASSIGLGARQFF
>TRBV5-1|14|TRBJ2-7|-|TRBD1
TGCGCCAGCAGCTTGGACAGGGGTTTCGACGAGCAGTACTTC
CASSLDRGFDEQYF
>TRBV3-1|14|TRBJ1-1|few|TRBD1
TGTGCCAGCAGCCCCGACAGGGGAAGCACTGAAGCTTTCTTT
CASSPDRGSTEAFF
>TRBV7-9|15|TRBJ1-4|few|-
TGTGCCAGCAGTGCACAGGGAGCGGTGCGTGAAAAACTGTTTTTT
CASSAQGAVREKLFF
>TRBV5-6|15|TRBJ2-1|many|-
TGTGCCAGCAGCCTACTACGGGGGTCCTACAATGAGCAGTTCTTC
CASSLLRGSYNEQFF
>TRBV3-1|15|TRBJ2-1|-|TRBD1
TGTGCCAGCAGCCACTGGACAGGCGATGGGAATGAGCAGTTCTTC
CASSHWTGDGNEQFF
>TRBV27|13|TRBJ2-3|-|-
TGTGCCAGCAGGTTCCAGGTGGCAAATACGCAGTATTTT
CASRFQVANTQYF
>TRBV5-6|12|TRBJ1-1|many|-
TGTGCCAGCAGCGGGACGGACGGTGAAGCTTTCTTT
CASSGTDGEAFF
>TRBV27|14|TRBJ2-7|many|TRBD1
TGTGCCAGCAGCACCGGACAGGGTCTTTACGAGCAGTACTTC
CASSTGQGLYEQYF
>TRBV11-2|14|TRBJ2-2|few|-
TGTGCCAGCAGCAAAGCCAGGAACACCGGGGAGCTGTTTTTT
CASSKARNTGELFF
>TRBV3-1|16|TRBJ2-7|many|TRBD2
TGTGCCAGCAGCCCCGCCCGTGAGCGGGGGGTCTACGAGCAGTACTTC
CASSPARERGVYEQYF
>TRBV12-3/TRBV12-4|16|TRBJ1-1|many|TRBD1
TGTGCCACCCGTCAGGGACAGGGGGCTCGGGGCACTGAAGCTTTCTTT
CATRQGQGARGTEAFF
>TRBV29-1|11|TRBJ2-5|-|-
TGCAGCGGTGCCGAAGTAGAGACCCAGTACTTC
CSGAEVETQYF
>TRBV20-1|14|TRBJ2-1|many|-
TGCAGTGCCAGATCCGGGCTGACGTACAATGAGCAGTTCTTC
CSARSGLTYNEQFF
>TRBV29-1|12|TRBJ1-4|-|-
TGCAGCGGTGGGCAGAGCAATGAAAAACTGTTTTTT
CSGGQSNEKLFF
>TRBV29-1|14|TRBJ2-5|many|TRBD1
TGCAGCGTTGACGAAGGACAGGGCCAAGAGACCCAGTACTTC
CSVDEGQGQETQYF
>TRBV4-2|14|TRBJ1-2|few|TRBD1
TGTGCCAGCAGCCAAGTGACAGGGGGGGATGGCTACACCTTC
CASSQVTGGDGYTF
>TRBV27|15|TRBJ1-6|-|-
TGTGCCAGCAGTCCAGGTGAGAGCTATATTTCACCCCTCCACTTT
CASSPGESYISPLHF
>TRBV27|14|TRBJ2-5|many|TRBD1
TGTGCCAGCAGCTGGACAGGGGAAGGGGAGACCCAGTACTTC
CASSWTGEGETQYF
>TRBV20-1|16|TRBJ2-7|-|-
TGCAGTGCTAGAGATCCGGTCACCGCAAACTCCTACGAGCAGTACTTC
CSARDPVTANSYEQYF
>TRBV10-3|15|TRBJ2-3|-|-
TGTGCCATCAGTGAGTGGGAACAGGTTGGAGATACGCAGTATTTT
CAISEWEQVGDTQYF
>TRBV28|15|TRBJ2-3|many|-
TGTGCCAGCAGCCGCCAATTGGGAAGGACAGATACGCAGTATTTT
CASSRQLGRTDTQYF
>TRBV28|15|TRBJ1-1|medium-sized|TRBD1
TGTGCCAGCAGTTTAATTAGACAGGGGGCAACTGAAGCTTTCTTT
CASSLIRQGATEAFF
>TRBV6-5|14|TRBJ2-2|-|TRBD1
TGTGCCAGCAAGTGGGACAGAAACACCGGGGAGCTGTTTTTT
CASKWDRNTGELFF
>TRBV3-1|14|TRBJ2-1|few|TRBD2
TGCGCCAGCAGCATTTCTAGCGGGAGCCGTGAGCAGTTCTTC
CASSISSGSREQFF
>TRBV3-1|15|TRBJ2-1|-|-
TGTGCCAGCAGCCAAGATCTAGGGGGGGGCGATGAGCAGTTCTTC
CASSQDLGGGDEQFF
>TRBV7-9|17|TRBJ1-4|few|-
TGTGCCAGCAGCTTAGGGGGTAGAGGAGCAACTAATGAAAAACTGTTTTTT
CASSLGGRGATNEKLFF
>TRBV27|13|TRBJ2-7|once|-
TGTGCCAGCAGTCTCAACCTTGGAGCCGAGCAGTACTTC
CASSLNLGAEQYF
>TRBV7-9|15|TRBJ2-7|many|TRBD2
TGTGCCAGCAGCTTAGGAACTAGCGGGAGGAACGAGCAGTACTTC
CASSLGTSGRNEQYF
>TRBV30|16|TRBJ2-1|-|TRBD2
TGTGCCTGGAGTGCTCTTGGCGGGAGCTCCTACAATGAGCAGTTCTTC
CAWSALGGSSYNEQFF
>TRBV28|13|TRBJ2-7|few|TRBD2
TGTGCCAGCAGTATTAGCGGGAGAAGAGAGCAGTACTTC
CASSISGRREQYF
>TRBV7-9|17|TRBJ1-3|-|-
TGTGCCAGCAGCCGTTTGGGAGGGTCTTCCTCTGGAAACACCATATATTTT
CASSRLGGSSSGNTIYF
>TRBV6-5|17|TRBJ2-1|-|TRBD2
TGTGCCAGCAGTTACTGGGGACTAGCGGGAGGGATCCATGAGCAGTTCTTC
CASSYWGLAGGIHEQFF
>TRBV27|12|TRBJ2-3|few|TRBD2
TGTGCCACCTTCGGGGGGGGAGATACGCAGTATTTT
CATFGGGDTQYF
>TRBV28|15|TRBJ2-7|-|TRBD1
TGTGCCAGCAGCTCTCACGCGACAGGGGGTTACGAGCAGTACTTC
CASSSHATGGYEQYF
>TRBV5-5|12|TRBJ2-3|many|-
TGTGCCAGCAGCCACCTCCCCGATACGCAGTATTTT
CASSHLPDTQYF
>TRBV5-8|13|TRBJ1-5|few|TRBD1
TGTGCCAGCAGCTTGTACAGGGGTGAGACCCAGCATTTT
CASSLYRGETQHF
>TRBV7-2|17|TRBJ2-1|-|TRBD1
TGTGCCAGCAGCTTAGTCCGACAGGGTCGCTCCTACAATGAGCAGTTCTTC
CASSLVRQGRSYNEQFF
>TRBV12-3/TRBV12-4|15|TRBJ2-3|many|-
TGTGCCAGCAGTTTCTTCGAGCAGGGCACAGATACGCAGTATTTT
CASSFFEQGTDTQYF
>TRBV24-1|15|TRBJ2-2|many|-
TGTGCCACCAGTGAGCGGGCTCTGAACACCGGGGAGCTGTTTTTT
CATSERALNTGELFF
>TRBV4-1|17|TRBJ2-7|-|TRBD2
TGCGCCAGCAGCCAAGATCTTCCTAGCGGGATTACCTACGAGCAGTACTTC
CASSQDLPSGITYEQYF
>TRBV2|13|TRBJ1-1|few|-
TGTGCCAGCAGCATAGACACGAACACTGAAGCTTTCTTT
CASSIDTNTEAFF
>TRBV5-5|15|TRBJ1-6|few|-
TGTGCCAGCAGCTTCTATGCGGGTTCTAATTCACCCCTCCACTTT
CASSFYAGSNSPLHF
>TRBV6-2/TRBV6-3|15|TRBJ1-6|many|-
TGTGCCAGCAGAACACAGGGTGTTAGGAGTTCACCCCTCCACTTT
CASRTQGVRSSPLHF
>TRBV3-1|13|TRBJ1-4|many|-
TGTGCCAGCAGCCAAACAGGACCGACAAAACTGTTTTTT
CASSQTGPTKLFF
>TRBV3-1|16|TRBJ2-3|-|TRBD2
TGTGCCAGCAGCCAAGATAGACTAGCGGGAGCAGATACGCAGTATTTT
CASSQDRLAGADTQYF
>TRBV20-1|15|TRBJ2-2|few|-
TGCAGTGCTAGAGTTGGCTGGTCGAACACCGGGGAGCTGTTTTTT
CSARVGWSNTGELFF
>TRBV5-1|17|TRBJ1-1|-|-
TGCGCCAGCAGTGAAGACAGGAGGCATTCCATGAACACTGAAGCTTTCTTT
CASSEDRRHSMNTEAFF
>TRBV28|17|TRBJ2-2|-|-
TGTGCCAGCAGTTTATGGCAGGCCCGGCGAATAACCGGGGAGCTGTTTTTT
CASSLWQARRITGELFF
>TRBV27|15|TRBJ2-3|few|TRBD2
TGTGCCAGCAGTCTAGCGGGAGGCCGCACAGATACGCAGTATTTT
CASSLAGGRTDTQYF
>TRBV5-6|14|TRBJ2-2|many|-
TGTGCCAGCAGTCCTGACCCCCAAGGTGGGGAGCTGTTTTTT
CASSPDPQGGELFF